This T cell receptor beta chain was sequenced in a study of cytotoxic CD8 clonotypes in ibrutinib-treated CLL. Study as a whole: Response material was collected after a median around 12 months of treatment, range 6 to 36.

CDR3 length: 13 residues. The germline CDR1 and CDR2 sequences are MDHEN and SYDVKM. Trimming took off 0 bases at V and 6 bases at J, with 5 bases between the two ends. Study-wide results and caveats: Under therapy, public clonotypes either contracted or stayed stable, and they were uncommon. Clonality rose at ibrutinib response, held steady in sustained remission, and fell toward baseline at progression.

Depth targeted 1 in 200,000 to 1 in 1 million T cells, averaging approximately 9.9x coverage per clonotype. Sequenced by immunoSEQ multiplex PCR; TCRdb stores in-frame clones only, minus some. Among 160,000 or so clones listed, 81% were seen once. Remarks on this clone: Its antigen remains unidentified.

This receptor was obtained from a human donor with chronic lymphocytic leukemia. J is TRBJ1-4 and V is TRBV28; D is ambiguous. The source was PBMCs, collected after 12 months of ibrutinib treatment. The CDR3 bases are TGTGCCAGCAGTTTATGGACGCATGAAAAACTGTTTTTT. Its translation is CASSLWTHEKLFF.